These T cell receptor beta chains were read from a single sample in a study of cytomegalovirus exposure and HLA in healthy donors. Clones were read by immunoSEQ multiplex PCR, and TCRdb kept only the in-frame ones, dropping some. The data show more than 85,000 clones, about 80% seen once. The sequenced sample was PBMCs. The origin of the receptors is a man in his thirties or forties in good health and CMV-seropositive. Each CDR3 is given with its conserved first and last residue. Fields, in order: J gene, V gene, clone size, D gene, CDR3 DNA, CDR3 protein. D genes are given only for firm matches. Some rows mark clone size as missing; the rest say once, few, many or name a class of expanded clone.

TRBJ1-2	TRBV7-9	NA	TRBD1	TGTTCCAGCAGCGACAGGGGGCGGAGTCAACACTATGGCTACACCTTC	CSSSDRGRSQHYGYTF
TRBJ2-7	TRBV15	NA	NA	TGTGCCACCAGCAGAGCTTGGACTCCGGCCGACGAGCAGTACTTC	CATSRAWTPADEQYF
TRBJ1-2	TRBV5-1	few	TRBD1	TGCGCCAGCAGCTCCGGGACAGGGCCCTATGGCTACACCTTC	CASSSGTGPYGYTF
TRBJ2-7	TRBV6-5	NA	NA	TGTGCCAGCAGTGAACTCGGAGGGGTGGACGAGCAGTACTTC	CASSELGGVDEQYF
TRBJ1-6	TRBV11-2	NA	NA	TGTGCCAGCAGCCGCGGGGGGACGTCAGCTTCACCCCTCCACTTT	CASSRGGTSASPLHF
TRBJ2-1	TRBV2	NA	NA	TGTGCCACACTAGTATCCGGGACTCCCGCCTACAATGAGCAGTTCTTC	CATLVSGTPAYNEQFF
TRBJ2-1	TRBV7-9	NA	TRBD2	TGTGCCAGCAGCTTAAGGCGGGGGGGCGGGGAGCAGTTCTTC	CASSLRRGGGEQFF
TRBJ2-3	TRBV7-9	NA	TRBD1	TGTGCCAGCAGCTCACCGGGACAGCAGAATACGCAGTATTTT	CASSSPGQQNTQYF
TRBJ2-3	TRBV18	few	TRBD1	TGTGCCAGCTCACTGGACAGGGGGAGTTATTTT	CASSLDRGSYF
TRBJ2-7	TRBV2	NA	NA	TGTGCCAGCAGCGACAGACTGGGATCTTCCGAGCAGTACTTC	CASSDRLGSSEQYF
TRBJ2-5	TRBV7-8	NA	TRBD2	TGTGCCAGCAGCACCCAGCGGGGGGGCCAGGAGACCCAGTACTTC	CASSTQRGGQETQYF
TRBJ2-5	TRBV7-9	NA	NA	TGTGCCAGCAGTGTAGACGGGGGCCAAGAGACCCAGTACTTC	CASSVDGGQETQYF
TRBJ2-5	TRBV5-4	NA	NA	TGTGCCAGCAGGCGGGACAGCTCCAAAGAGACCCAGTACTTC	CASRRDSSKETQYF
TRBJ1-1	TRBV5-1	NA	TRBD1	TGCGCCAGCAGCTTGGGGACAGGGAACACTGAAGCTTTCTTT	CASSLGTGNTEAFF
TRBJ1-1	TRBV6-5	NA	NA	TGTGCCAGCAGACGTACGCCCCACATGAACACTGAAGCTTTCTTT	CASRRTPHMNTEAFF
TRBJ1-1	TRBV6-4	NA	NA	TGTGCCAGCCCCGCGATAAACACTGAAGCTTTCTTT	CASPAINTEAFF
TRBJ1-3	TRBV5-1	NA	NA	TGCGCCAGCAGCTTGGGGGTGACAGAAGGAAACACCATATATTTT	CASSLGVTEGNTIYF
TRBJ1-6	TRBV2	NA	NA	TGTGCCAGCAGTGAACAGGGTCAGCCGAATAATTCACCCCTCCACTTT	CASSEQGQPNNSPLHF
TRBJ1-3	TRBV6-5	NA	NA	TGTGCCAGCAGTTACTCAACAGGTTTCTCTGGAAACACCATATATTTT	CASSYSTGFSGNTIYF
TRBJ1-1	TRBV7-2	NA	NA	TGTGCCAGCAGCCCCTGGGAGTGGGACACTGAAGCTTTCTTT	CASSPWEWDTEAFF
TRBJ1-4	TRBV4-3	NA	NA	TGCGCCAGCAGCCGTAACCCGGGAGCTCTTAATGAAAAACTGTTTTTT	CASSRNPGALNEKLFF
TRBJ1-2	TRBV5-1	NA	TRBD1	TGCGCCAGCAGCTTGCTAGGGGGCACAGATGGCTACACCTTC	CASSLLGGTDGYTF
TRBJ2-3	TRBV27	once	NA	TGTGCCAGCAGTTCTCTAGGGGTAGATACGCAGTATTTT	CASSSLGVDTQYF
TRBJ1-5	TRBV13	NA	NA	TGTGCCAGCAGCTCAGGACAGTCCAATCAGCCCCAGCATTTT	CASSSGQSNQPQHF
TRBJ1-5	TRBV6-1	NA	NA	TGTGCCAGCAGTTTACATCCGGGAGGGCAGCCCCAGCATTTT	CASSLHPGGQPQHF
TRBJ2-1	TRBV7-3	NA	NA	TGTGCCAGCAGCTTACGATTCGGTACATACGCAAGGGGATCTTACAATGAGCAGTTCTTC	CASSLRFGTYARGSYNEQFF
TRBJ2-1	TRBV25-1	few	TRBD1	TGTGCCAGCAGTGAAACCCTCCCGGACAGGTACAATGAGCAGTTCTTC	CASSETLPDRYNEQFF
TRBJ2-1	TRBV19	NA	NA	TGTGCCAGTAGTATGGTCGGGGGACGCAATGAGCAGTTCTTC	CASSMVGGRNEQFF
TRBJ1-1	TRBV18	NA	NA	TGTGCCAGCTCACCACCAAACGCACCGGGGATGAACACTGAAGCTTTCTTT	CASSPPNAPGMNTEAFF
TRBJ2-3	TRBV7-9	few	NA	TGTGCCAGCAGCGACATACTTACAGATACGCAGTATTTT	CASSDILTDTQYF
TRBJ2-7	TRBV6-1	once	TRBD1	TGTGCCAGCAGCGCCGGGACAGCCTACGAGCAGTACTTC	CASSAGTAYEQYF
TRBJ1-1	TRBV6-5	NA	NA	TGTGCCAGCAGTTACCGACAGAACGCTGAAGCTTTCTTT	CASSYRQNAEAFF
TRBJ2-3	TRBV21-1	NA	NA	TGTGCCAGCAGCAGCGCCGGGACAGGGTTTTCTGGCACAGATACGCAGTATTTT	CASSSAGTGFSGTDTQYF
TRBJ2-1	TRBV27	NA	TRBD1	TGTGCCAGCAGTCGATACCGGGACAGTACACACAATGAGCAGTTCTTC	CASSRYRDSTHNEQFF
TRBJ1-1	TRBV4-1	NA	TRBD1	TGCGCCAGCAGCCAAGGGTTCTCAGGGGGCAGTTTCACTGAAGCTTTCTTT	CASSQGFSGGSFTEAFF
TRBJ2-1	TRBV5-8	once	TRBD2	TGTGCCAGCAGCTTGGCCCGTTGGTTTAGCGGGGCCCCGCACAATGAGCAGTTCTTC	CASSLARWFSGAPHNEQFF